This record concerns one TCR beta chain sequence. This entry belongs to a study of technical replicates of blood from several donors. Some clones are missing from TCRdb's copy, which holds only in-frame ones; the method was immunoSEQ multiplex PCR. The data show about 49,000 clones, around 90% seen once. Looked up from germline, CDR1 is KGHSH and CDR2 is LQKENI. The CDR3 totals 15 residues. Between the trimmed V and J ends, which lost 5 bases and 5 bases, there was a span of 19 bases. This chain connects TRBV18 to TRBJ2-7, with D perhaps TRBD2 (6 bases). The TCR comes from a human donor in good health. Some clones in this sample may be carry-over from other donors' samples. The sample comprised PBMCs. The CDR3 sequence is CASSAYGSIGHEQYF. In DNA form, the CDR3 reads TGTGCCAGCTCAGCCTACGGGAGTATCGGGCACGAGCAGTACTTC.